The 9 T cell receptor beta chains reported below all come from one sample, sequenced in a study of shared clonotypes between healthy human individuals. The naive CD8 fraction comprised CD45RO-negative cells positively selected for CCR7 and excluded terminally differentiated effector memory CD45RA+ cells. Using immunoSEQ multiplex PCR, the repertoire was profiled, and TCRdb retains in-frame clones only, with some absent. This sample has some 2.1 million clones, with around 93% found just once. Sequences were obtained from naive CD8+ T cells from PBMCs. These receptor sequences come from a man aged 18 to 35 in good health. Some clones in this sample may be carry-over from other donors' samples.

CDR3 amino acids: CASSPTSGGYEQFF. The CDR3 DNA follows: TGTGCCAGCAGTCCCACTAGCGGGGGCTATGAGCAGTTCTTC. The J gene is TRBJ2-1, the V gene TRBV9, with 11 bases aligning to TRBD2. The J segment lost 8 bases and the V segment lost 5 bases, leaving 6 bases of the junction unmatched. Germline V gene sequence: CDR1 SGDLS, CDR2 YYNGEE. CDR3 length: 14 residues.

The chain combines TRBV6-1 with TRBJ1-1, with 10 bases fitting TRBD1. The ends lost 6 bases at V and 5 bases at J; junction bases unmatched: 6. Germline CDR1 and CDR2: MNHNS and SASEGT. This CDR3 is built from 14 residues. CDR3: CASRATGGWTEAFF. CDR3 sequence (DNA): TGTGCCAGCAGAGCGACAGGGGGCTGGACTGAAGCTTTCTTT.

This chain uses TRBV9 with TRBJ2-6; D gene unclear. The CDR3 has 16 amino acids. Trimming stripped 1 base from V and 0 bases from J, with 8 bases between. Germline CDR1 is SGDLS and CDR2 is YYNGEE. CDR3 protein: CASSVNLGSGANVLTF. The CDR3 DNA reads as TGTGCCAGCAGCGTAAATCTTGGCTCTGGGGCCAACGTCCTGACTTTC.

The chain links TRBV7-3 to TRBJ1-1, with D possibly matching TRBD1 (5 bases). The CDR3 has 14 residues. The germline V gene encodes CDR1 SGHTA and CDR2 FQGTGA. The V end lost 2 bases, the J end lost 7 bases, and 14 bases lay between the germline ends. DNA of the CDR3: TGTGCCAGCAGCTTAGGGGGAAGTTTGAATGAAGCTTTCTTT. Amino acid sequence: CASSLGGSLNEAFF. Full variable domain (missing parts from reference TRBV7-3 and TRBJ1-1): GAGVSQTPSNKVTEKGKYVELRCDPISGHTALYWYRQSLGQGPEFLIYFQGTGAADDSGLPNDRFFAVRPEGSVSTLKIQRTERGDSAVYLCASSLGGSLNEAFFGQGTRLTVV.

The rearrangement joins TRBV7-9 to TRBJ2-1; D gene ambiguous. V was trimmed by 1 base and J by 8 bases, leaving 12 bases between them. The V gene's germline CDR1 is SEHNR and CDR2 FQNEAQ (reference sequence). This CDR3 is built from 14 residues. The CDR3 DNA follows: TGTGCCAGCAGCTTAGGAGGAGTTGGATATGAGCAGTTCTTC. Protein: CASSLGGVGYEQFF.

The CDR3 DNA is TGTGCCAGCAGTTTATCGCGGGACAGGGCTAACTATGGCTACACCTTC. It translates to CASSLSRDRANYGYTF. The chain combines TRBV27 with TRBJ1-2, with 9 bases lining up with TRBD1. Trimming took 0 bases from V and 0 from J; bases not matched to a gene: 2. CDR3 length equals 16 residues. Germline V gene sequence: CDR1 MNHEY, CDR2 SMNVEV (reference sequence).

In nucleotides, the CDR3 is TGCGCCAGCAGTGAGAAAGGGACAGGGATGGTCTCTGGGGCCAACGTCCTGACTTTC. Encoded protein: CASSEKGTGMVSGANVLTF. The chain combines TRBV10-1 with TRBJ2-6; 9 bases map to TRBD1. V trimming: 2 bases; J trimming: 0 bases; junction bases outside the gene matches: 8. CDR1 and CDR2 from the germline V gene are WNHNN and SYGVQD (reference sequence). The CDR3 is 19 residues long.

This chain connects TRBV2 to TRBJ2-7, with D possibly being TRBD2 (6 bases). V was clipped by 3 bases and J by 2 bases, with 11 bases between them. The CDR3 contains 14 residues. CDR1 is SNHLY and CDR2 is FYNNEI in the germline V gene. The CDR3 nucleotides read TGTGCCAGCAGTGAGGGGAGGAAACCCTACGAGCAGTACTTC. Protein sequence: CASSEGRKPYEQYF.

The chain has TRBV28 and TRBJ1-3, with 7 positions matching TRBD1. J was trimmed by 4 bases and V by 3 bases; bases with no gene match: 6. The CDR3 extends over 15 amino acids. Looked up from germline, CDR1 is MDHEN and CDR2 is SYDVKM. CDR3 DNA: TGTGCCAGCAGTTTCCCTGGGACAGCAGGAAACACCATATATTTT. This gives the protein CASSFPGTAGNTIYF.